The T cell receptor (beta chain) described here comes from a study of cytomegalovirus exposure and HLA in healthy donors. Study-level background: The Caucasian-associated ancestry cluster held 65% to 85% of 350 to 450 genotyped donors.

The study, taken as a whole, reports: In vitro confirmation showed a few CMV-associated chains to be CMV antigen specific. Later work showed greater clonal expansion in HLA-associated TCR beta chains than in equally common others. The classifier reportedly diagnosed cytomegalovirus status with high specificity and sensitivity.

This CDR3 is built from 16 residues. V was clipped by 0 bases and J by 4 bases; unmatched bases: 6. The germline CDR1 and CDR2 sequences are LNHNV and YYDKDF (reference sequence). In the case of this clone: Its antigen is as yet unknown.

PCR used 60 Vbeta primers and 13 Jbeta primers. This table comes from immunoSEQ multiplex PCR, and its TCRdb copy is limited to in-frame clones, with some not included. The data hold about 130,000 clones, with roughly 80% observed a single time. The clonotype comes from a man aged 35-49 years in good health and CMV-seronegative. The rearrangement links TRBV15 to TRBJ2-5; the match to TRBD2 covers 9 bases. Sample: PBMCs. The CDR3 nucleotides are TGTGCCACCAGCAGAGATGGCGGGGGGGCCCCAGAGACCCAGTACTTC. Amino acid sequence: CATSRDGGGAPETQYF. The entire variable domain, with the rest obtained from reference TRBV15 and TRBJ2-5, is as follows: DAMVIQNPRYQVTQFGKPVTLSCSQTLNHNVMYWYQQKSSQAPKLLFHYYDKDFNNEADTPDNFQSRRPNTSFCFLDIRSPGLGDTAMYLCATSRDGGGAPETQYFGPGTRLLVL.